This passage covers 22 T cell receptor beta chains from one sample sequenced in a study of blood T cell repertoires in COVID-19. Clones were sequenced by immunoSEQ multiplex PCR, and TCRdb holds only the in-frame ones, with some missing. The sample yields 85,000 to 90,000 clones, approximately 86% seen once. What was sequenced was peripheral blood. All receptors derive from a man aged 80 or over with active or convalescent COVID-19.

The rearrangement links TRBV6-5 to TRBJ2-7, with 11 bases identical to TRBD1. This CDR3 spans 16 amino acids. The trim removed 2 bases at V and 1 base at J, leaving 4 bases unmatched. Germline CDR1 and CDR2: MNHEY and SVGAGI. The CDR3 sequence: CASSYAGQGASYEQYF. The CDR3 DNA follows: TGTGCCAGCAGTTACGCCGGACAGGGGGCTTCCTACGAGCAGTACTTC.

The CDR3 nucleotides read TGTGCCAGCAGCTTAGATCGGGGCTTAGCGGGCACCGGGGAGCTGTTTTTT. This encodes CASSLDRGLAGTGELFF. The gene calls are TRBV7-2 and TRBJ2-2, with 7 nucleotides matching TRBD2. Looked up from germline, CDR1 is SGHTA and CDR2 is FQGNSA. CDR3 length: 17 amino acids. Trimming at V came to 1 base and at J to 4 bases, leaving 9 bases not matched to a gene.

This clone has only a few counts. The genes are TRBV7-2 and TRBJ2-1; 8 bases line up with TRBD2. Germline V gene data show CDR1 as SGHTA and CDR2 as FQGNSA. This CDR3 contains 15 residues. The trim removed 5 bases at V and 4 bases at J, leaving 7 bases unmatched. CDR3 in amino acids: CASSRDLAGYNEQFF. DNA for the CDR3: TGTGCCAGCAGCCGTGACCTAGCGGGTTACAATGAGCAGTTCTTC.

This chain uses TRBV30 with TRBJ1-1; TRBD1 aligns across 11 bases. The V gene's germline CDR1 is GTSNPN and CDR2 SVGIG (reference sequence). Unmatched junction bases numbered 2, after V lost 3 bases and J lost 5 bases. The length of the CDR3 is 13 residues. The CDR3 DNA reads TGTGCCTGGAGGGACAGGGGGCATACTGAAGCTTTCTTT. This codes for CAWRDRGHTEAFF.

The chain combines TRBV5-4 with TRBJ2-7; the D is unclear. CDR3 length: 15 residues. V lost 1 base and J lost 2, with 13 bases in between. Germline assignment: CDR1 SGHNT and CDR2 YYREEE (reference sequence). The CDR3 coding sequence is TGTGCCAGCAGCTTGTCGGGTATTGGTCCCTACGAGCAGTACTTC. It is translated as CASSLSGIGPYEQYF.

This CDR3 reads CASSDQGVGGGYTF. In DNA form, the CDR3 reads TGCGCCAGCAGCGACCAGGGGGTGGGTGGTGGCTACACCTTC. The V and J genes are TRBV5-1 and TRBJ1-2; 7 positions agree with TRBD1. The germline gives CDR1 SGHRS, CDR2 YFSETQ. Unmatched junction bases numbered 10, after V lost 4 bases and J lost 7 bases. The length of the CDR3 is 14 residues.

The rearrangement links TRBV25-1 to TRBJ1-2, with 7 bases identical to TRBD1. Germline-derived CDR1 and CDR2 are MGHDK and SYGVNS. This CDR3 spans 14 amino acids. V dropped 3 bases and J dropped 9; count of bases not matched to a gene: 10. Here the CDR3 reads CASSESGTVFSYTF. CDR3 coding DNA: TGTGCCAGCAGTGAGTCCGGGACAGTTTTTAGCTACACCTTC.

The chain couples TRBV18 to TRBJ2-2; no reliable D call. CDR3 length: 16 residues. V dropped 4 bases and J dropped 1 base, with 13 bases sitting between them. The germline V gene encodes CDR1 KGHSH and CDR2 LQKENI. Here the CDR3 DNA reads TGTGCCAGCTCACTGCCTGAATGGCAGAACACCGGGGAGCTGTTTTTT. It translates to CASSLPEWQNTGELFF.

The V gene is TRBV28, the J gene TRBJ1-1; the D is unclear. CDR3 length: 14 amino acids. Germline CDR1 reads MDHEN; CDR2 reads SYDVKM. Trimming took 8 bases from V and 3 from J, leaving 16 bases between them. CDR3 sequence: CASRGRGYDTEAFF. DNA of the CDR3: TGTGCCAGCCGGGGTCGGGGTTACGACACTGAAGCTTTCTTT. Using reference TRBV28 and TRBJ1-1 for the parts outside the CDR3, the full variable domain is DVKVTQSSRYLVKRTGEKVFLECVQDMDHENMFWYRQDPGLGLRLIYFSYDVKMKEKGDIPEGYSVSREKKERFSLILESASTNQTSMYLCASRGRGYDTEAFFGQGTRLTVV.

The V and J genes are TRBV18 and TRBJ1-1, with D possibly matching TRBD1 (5 bases). The CDR3 loop spans 13 amino acids. Germline V gives CDR1 KGHSH, CDR2 LQKENI. Trimming stripped 3 bases from V and 5 bases from J, with 10 bases between. The CDR3 DNA reads as TGTGCCAGCTCACCCGACAGAGAAACTGAAGCTTTCTTT. Protein product: CASSPDRETEAFF.

The chain uses TRBV27 and TRBJ1-6, with D unresolved. Germline-derived CDR1 and CDR2 are MNHEY and SMNVEV (reference sequence). The CDR3 is made up of 13 amino acids. Trimming removed 2 bases from V and 7 bases from J, with 6 bases in between. CDR3 loop: CASSLNRNSPLHF. The DNA for the CDR3 is TGTGCCAGCAGTTTAAACCGGAATTCACCCCTCCACTTT.

CDR3 in amino acids: CASSYRRTTPYEQYF. The CDR3 bases are TGTGCCAGCAGTTACCGCCGGACTACGCCCTACGAGCAGTACTTC. The J gene is TRBJ2-7, the V gene TRBV6-5; D possibly corresponds to TRBD2 (6 bases). With 2 bases removed from V and 2 bases from J, the gap between germline ends came to 13 bases. The CDR3 spans 15 residues. Germline CDR1 is MNHEY and CDR2 is SVGAGI.

V usage is TRBV5-1 and J usage is TRBJ2-3, with a tentative D call TRBD1 (5 bases). The germline V gene has CDR1 SGHRS and CDR2 YFSETQ. This CDR3 spans 14 amino acids. V was clipped by 0 bases and J by 0 bases, with 5 bases between them. The CDR3 bases are TGCGCCAGCAGCTTGGAGGGGAGCACAGATACGCAGTATTTT. Translated: CASSLEGSTDTQYF.

This clone was seen only once. The chain has TRBV18 and TRBJ1-5; perhaps TRBD1 as D (6 bases). V shed 4 bases and J shed 5 bases, with 12 bases lying between them. The germline gives CDR1 KGHSH, CDR2 LQKENI. The CDR3 sequence is 14 residues long. CDR3 nucleotides: TGTGCCAGCTCACAGGCGGGGGCGGATCAGCCCCAGCATTTT. The encoded protein is CASSQAGADQPQHF.

This clone was seen a single time. V and J are TRBV11-2 and TRBJ2-1, with TRBD2 as a possible D gene (6 bases). Trimming removed 0 bases at V and 0 bases at J, with 12 bases between. The germline V gene encodes CDR1 SGHAT and CDR2 FQNNGV. The CDR3 loop spans 17 amino acids. In nucleotides, the CDR3 is TGTGCCAGCAGCTTAGACCCCAGTAGCGGCTCCTACAATGAGCAGTTCTTC. Its protein is CASSLDPSSGSYNEQFF. The full variable domain, its missing parts supplied by reference TRBV11-2 and TRBJ2-1, is EAGVAQSPRYKIIEKRQSVAFWCNPISGHATLYWYQQILGQGPKLLIQFQNNGVVDDSQLPKDRFSAERLKGVDSTLKIQPAKLEDSAVYLCASSLDPSSGSYNEQFFGPGTRLTVL.

The V call is TRBV10-3, the J call TRBJ1-2, with 12 nucleotides matching TRBD1. The CDR3 extends over 14 amino acids. After removal of 3 bases from V and 10 bases from J, the junction contained 6 bases not matched to a gene. Germline values: CDR1 ENHRY, CDR2 SYGVKD. The DNA of the CDR3 is TGTGCCATCAGTGAAAGGGGACAGGGGGCAGACTACACCTTC. The encoded protein is CAISERGQGADYTF.

In DNA form, the CDR3 reads TGTGCCAGTAGTGCCACCTGGGGAGGCAGTAGCAATCAGCCCCAGCATTTT. Encoded protein: CASSATWGGSSNQPQHF. The rearrangement links TRBV19 to TRBJ1-5; no clear D. The CDR3 is 17 residues long. Germline CDR1 and CDR2: LNHDA and SQIVND (reference sequence). Trimming cost V 5 bases and J 0 bases, with 17 bases left between them.

The chain carries TRBV4-2 and TRBJ2-7; 10 bases line up with TRBD1. The CDR3 is 15 residues long. The junction had 3 bases not matched to a gene; V was cut back by 4 bases and J by 0 bases. Germline-derived CDR1 and CDR2 are LGHNA and YNFKEQ. The CDR3 here is CASSRGQGSSYEQYF. The CDR3 region has the DNA TGTGCCAGCAGCCGGGGACAGGGGAGCTCCTACGAGCAGTACTTC.

The chain joins TRBV7-8 to TRBJ2-5; 8 bases are a match to TRBD1. The CDR3 runs to 16 residues. Trimming took 2 bases from V and 7 from J; bases not matched to a gene: 12. Germline CDR1 reads SGHVS; CDR2 reads FQNEAQ. The CDR3 bases are TGTGCCAGCAGCTTAAGGTACAGGGGGATGAGGGGGACCCAGTACTTC. This translates into CASSLRYRGMRGTQYF.

The chain uses TRBV5-1 and TRBJ2-1; TRBD1 matches at 7 bases. V was pared by 0 bases and J by 5 bases, with 5 bases of the junction left unmatched. Germline values: CDR1 SGHRS, CDR2 YFSETQ. The CDR3 spans 15 residues. The chain's CDR3 is CASSLGGTEDNEQFF. The CDR3 coding sequence is TGCGCCAGCAGCTTGGGAGGGACAGAAGACAATGAGCAGTTCTTC.

This rearrangement joins TRBV12-3 or TRBV12-4 to TRBJ1-1; D is unresolved. Trimming removed 0 bases from V and 7 bases from J, with 3 bases in between. The CDR3 runs 11 residues. In nucleotides, the CDR3 is TGTGCCAGCAGTTTAGCGCGTGAAGCTTTCTTT. Translating gives CASSLAREAFF.

The V gene is TRBV4-2, the J gene TRBJ2-7; D call uncertain. This CDR3 has 12 residues. From germline, CDR1 is LGHNA and CDR2 YNFKEQ. V was shortened by 1 base and J by 7 bases, with 8 bases between the two germline ends. CDR3 sequence (DNA): TGTGCCAGCAGCCAAGGCCTCCGGGAGCAGTACTTC. This gives the protein CASSQGLREQYF.